The clone carrying this T cell receptor (beta chain) has just one count. Its antigen is currently unknown. The source of the sample is a study of cytomegalovirus exposure and HLA in healthy donors. CDR1 is GTSNPN and CDR2 is SVGIG in the germline V gene (reference sequence). The CDR3 runs 16 residues. The V gene end was trimmed by 3 bases and the J gene end by 1 base; junction bases not matched to a gene: 6. Study findings and constraints: The classifier was said to identify cytomegalovirus status with high specificity and sensitivity. Overall, roughly 170 TCR beta chains were annotated as cytomegalovirus-associated. In vitro assays verified that three CMV-associated chains recognized CMV antigens specifically. Clusters of TCRs from the first cohort tended to co-occur in the approximately 130 validation repertoires (as a later analysis found).

Sequenced by immunoSEQ multiplex PCR; TCRdb stores in-frame clones only, minus some. The data show about 360,000 clones, with just over 85% seen just once and roughly 0.82% held by the top ten. Sequenced: PBMCs. This TCR came from a woman younger than 35 in good health and CMV-seronegative. The chain links TRBV30 to TRBJ1-3; 10 bases match TRBD1. The CDR3 reads CAWRRQGALSGNTIYF. CDR3 sequence (DNA): TGTGCCTGGAGGCGACAGGGGGCGTTATCTGGAAACACCATATATTTT. Looking up the rest from reference TRBV30 and TRBJ1-3 gives the full variable domain: SQTIHQWPATLVQPVGSPLSLECTVEGTSNPNLYWYRQAAGRGLQLLFYSVGIGQISSEVPQNLSASRPQDRQFILSSKKLLLSDSGFYLCAWRRQGALSGNTIYFGEGSWLTVV.